This T cell receptor beta chain was recovered during a study of blood T cell repertoires in COVID-19. On the study more broadly: The origin of the acute and convalescent COVID-19 samples was the United States, Italy and Spain. The cDNA or gDNA used as material had been derived from T cells, B-cell-depleted T cells, or PBMCs.

Study processing details: Nucleated cell number was recorded as an estimate derived from reference gene primer amplification. Some clones are missing from TCRdb's copy, which holds only in-frame ones; the method was immunoSEQ multiplex PCR. Clone size and the V and J calls come from that table; the DNA yielded D and trimming. Of roughly 130,000 clones in the sample, about nine tenths are singletons; the top ten hold approximately 4.6%. In Seattle, patients joined the study during active infection and were tracked longitudinally. V shed 5 bases, J shed 7 bases, and the junction held 6 bases outside the gene matches. CDR3 size: 14 residues. From germline, CDR1 is LNHDA and CDR2 SQIVND (reference sequence).

Sequenced input: peripheral blood. The receptor comes from a man in his sixties with COVID-19, enrolled during active disease. This chain links TRBV19 with TRBJ1-5, with 9 nucleotides matching TRBD1. CDR3 loop: CASSVTGGWQPQHF. CDR3 nucleotides: TGTGCCAGTAGTGTAACAGGGGGCTGGCAGCCCCAGCATTTT.